Below, 23 T cell receptor beta chains from the same sample are listed, as sequenced in a study of CD8 T cells in ankylosing spondylitis. TCRdb passed the 5' RACE reads through MiXCR, listing each CDR3 protein once. The repertoire holds 25,000 to 40,000 distinct CDR3 sequences, with roughly 6.8% as singletons. Sequencing was performed on blood, either unsorted or a sorted T cell fraction (not recorded which). These receptors all come from a male donor with ankylosing spondylitis or in good health (not recorded which).

This clonotype came up many times. The J gene is TRBJ1-4, the V gene TRBV21-1. TRBV21-1 is noted as a pseudogene. The CDR3 has 14 residues. The CDR3: CASRTASTNEKLFF. Here the CDR3 DNA reads TGTGCCAGCAGGACAGCGTCAACTAATGAAAAACTGTTTTTT.

The table lists this clonotype with many counts. The chain uses TRBV5-1 and TRBJ2-5, with 11 positions matching TRBD2. This CDR3 spans 15 amino acids. Germline loops: CDR1 SGHRS, CDR2 YFSETQ. V gave up 3 bases and J gave up 4 bases; unmatched junction bases: 5. The CDR3 sequence: CASSSKLAGGETQYF. The CDR3 DNA reads TGCGCCAGCAGCTCTAAGCTAGCGGGAGGAGAGACCCAGTACTTC.

In its sample, this clonotype was seen many times. This chain connects TRBV28 to TRBJ1-6, with 10 positions matching TRBD1. Germline values: CDR1 MDHEN, CDR2 SYDVKM. This CDR3 comprises 14 residues. The V segment lost 4 bases and the J segment 7 bases; nucleotides outside the gene matches: 1. CDR3: CASSWDRGNSPLHF. The CDR3 DNA reads as TGTGCCAGCAGTTGGGACAGGGGAAATTCACCCCTCCACTTT.

Ten or more counts support this clonotype. The chain has TRBV11-2 and TRBJ1-1; D remains unclear. CDR1 is SGHAT, CDR2 FQNNGV, per germline. V lost 6 bases and J 7 bases, leaving 9 bases between the germline ends. The CDR3 has 11 amino acids. The CDR3 DNA is TGTGCCAGCAGTCGGACCCTTGAAGCTTTCTTT. Amino acid sequence: CASSRTLEAFF.

This clonotype was recorded at least ten times. The rearrangement links TRBV5-1 to TRBJ2-2, with 8 bases matching TRBD1. The V and J ends lost 6 bases and 1 base, in that order; junction bases with no gene match: 5. The CDR3 runs 15 residues. Germline loops: CDR1 SGHRS, CDR2 YFSETQ. The CDR3 region is CASNKGTGNTGELFF. The CDR3, as DNA: TGCGCCAGCAATAAAGGGACAGGGAACACCGGGGAGCTGTTTTTT.

This clonotype was observed many times. The V gene is TRBV15, the J gene TRBJ1-5, with D possibly TRBD1 on 5 matching bases. Trimming cost V 0 bases and J 0 bases, with 12 bases left between them. Germline V gene lookup returns CDR1 LNHNV and CDR2 YYDKDF (reference sequence). The CDR3 spans 17 residues. This CDR3 is CATSRDWGDSSNQPQHF. The CDR3 DNA reads as TGTGCCACCAGCAGAGATTGGGGAGACAGTAGCAATCAGCCCCAGCATTTT.

This clonotype was observed many times. The chain uses TRBV29-1 and TRBJ1-2; no clear D. The CDR3 totals 11 residues. Germline values: CDR1 SQVTM, CDR2 ANQGSEA. Between the trimmed V and J ends, which lost 7 bases and 8 bases, there was a span of 14 bases. In DNA form, the CDR3 reads TGCAGCGCCTGGGGTAGTAGAGGCTACACCTTC. Its protein is CSAWGSRGYTF.

This clonotype showed up many times. Here the CDR3 DNA reads TGTGCCAGCAGTGATGTCGGGACCTATGGCTACACCTTC. Translated, it gives CASSDVGTYGYTF. The chain employs TRBV25-1 and TRBJ1-2; tentatively, D is TRBD1 (5 bases). The CDR3 runs 13 residues. V lost 3 bases, J lost 4 bases, and 9 bases lay in between. Germline values: CDR1 MGHDK, CDR2 SYGVNS.

In its sample, this clonotype was seen many times. V and J are TRBV12-3 or TRBV12-4 and TRBJ2-1; D unresolved. Trimming cost V 5 bases and J 6 bases, with 8 bases left between them. The CDR3 runs to 12 residues. The CDR3 bases are TGTGCCAGCAGTCCTCTCGGCAATGAGCAGTTCTTC. As protein: CASSPLGNEQFF.

In its sample, this clonotype ranks as medium-sized. The V gene is TRBV20-1, the J gene TRBJ2-7; TRBD2 aligns across 8 bases. V gave up 3 bases and J gave up 5 bases; unmatched junction bases: 9. Germline V lookup: CDR1 DFQATT, CDR2 SNEGSKA (reference sequence). The CDR3 consists of 14 residues. CDR3 in DNA: TGCAGTGCTAGTCCCAGCGGGAGTTCCCACGAGCAGTACTTC. This sequence encodes CSASPSGSSHEQYF.

This clonotype was counted ten times or more. The J gene is TRBJ2-3, the V gene TRBV11-2, with TRBD1 as a possible D gene (5 bases). This CDR3 contains 15 residues. The V gene's germline CDR1 is SGHAT and CDR2 FQNNGV. The ends were cut back, 1 base at V and 4 bases at J, with 12 bases in the middle. The CDR3 nucleotides are TGTGCCAGCAGCTTAGTTCCAGGGCGAGCAGATACGCAGTATTTT. It is translated as CASSLVPGRADTQYF.

This clonotype was observed at least ten times. The rearrangement joins TRBV30 to TRBJ2-1; 7 bases are a match to TRBD2. Germline values: CDR1 GTSNPN, CDR2 SVGIG (reference sequence). V dropped 2 bases and J dropped 2; count of bases not matched to a gene: 3. The CDR3 length is 14 residues. The CDR3 protein is CAWSMGGAYNEQFF. CDR3 nucleotides: TGTGCCTGGAGTATGGGAGGGGCCTACAATGAGCAGTTCTTC.

This clonotype occurred many times. The genes are TRBV12-5 and TRBJ1-5; 8 bases match TRBD1. This CDR3 spans 16 amino acids. Germline V gene sequence: CDR1 LGHNT, CDR2 FRNRAP. The ends lost 5 bases at V and 1 base at J; junction bases unmatched: 7. The CDR3 sequence: CASGPPQGGSNQPQHF. Written as DNA, the CDR3 is TGTGCTAGTGGTCCACCACAGGGGGGGAGCAATCAGCCCCAGCATTTT.

This clonotype has a count of ten or more. This chain connects TRBV3-1 to TRBJ1-5; 7 bases are shared with TRBD1. Trimming cost V 1 base and J 4 bases; bases outside gene matches: 7. This CDR3 comprises 16 residues. The germline V gene encodes CDR1 LGHDT and CDR2 YNNKEL (reference sequence). CDR3: CASSQGSGGSNQPQHF. The CDR3 region has the DNA TGTGCCAGCAGCCAAGGCTCAGGGGGAAGTAATCAGCCCCAGCATTTT. The entire variable domain, with the rest obtained from reference TRBV3-1 and TRBJ1-5, is as follows: DTAVSQTPKYLVTQMGNDKSIKCEQNLGHDTMYWYKQDSKKFLKIMFSYNNKELIINETVPNRFSPKSPDKAHLNLHINSLELGDSAVYFCASSQGSGGSNQPQHFGDGTRLSIL.

This clonotype is termed large (0.1 to 1%). CDR3: CSAPGRDWGYEQYF. The CDR3 nucleotides are TGCAGTGCTCCGGGGCGGGACTGGGGCTACGAGCAGTACTTC. The chain joins TRBV20-1 to TRBJ2-7, with D perhaps matching TRBD2 (6 bases). V lost 5 bases and J lost 3, with 17 bases in between. This CDR3 is built from 14 residues. Germline-derived CDR1 and CDR2 are DFQATT and SNEGSKA (reference sequence).

This clonotype was counted many times. This chain uses TRBV27 with TRBJ2-6, with 8 bases that match TRBD1. CDR3 size: 17 residues. Germline V gene lookup returns CDR1 MNHEY and CDR2 SMNVEV (reference sequence). With 2 bases clipped from V and 0 bases from J, the junction kept 3 bases outside the gene matches. CDR3 residues: CASSLITGGSGANVLTF. CDR3 sequence (DNA): TGTGCCAGCAGTTTAATAACAGGGGGCTCTGGGGCCAACGTCCTGACTTTC.

This clonotype was detected ten times or more. This chain links TRBV5-1 with TRBJ2-7; D perhaps matches TRBD1 (5 bases). This CDR3 region has 13 residues. V gave up 0 bases and J gave up 3 bases, with 7 bases separating them. The germline V gene has CDR1 SGHRS and CDR2 YFSETQ. CDR3: CASSLEGVYEQYF. DNA for the CDR3: TGCGCCAGCAGCTTGGAAGGGGTCTACGAGCAGTACTTC. Supplemented by reference TRBV5-1 and TRBJ2-7, the full variable domain reads KAGVTQTPRYLIKTRGQQVTLSCSPISGHRSVSWYQQTPGQGLQFLFEYFSETQRNKGNFPGRFSGRQFSNSRSEMNVSTLELGDSALYLCASSLEGVYEQYFGPGTRLTVT.

This clonotype was found many times. CDR3 amino acids: CSAPGVAGPSSTDTQYF. The CDR3, as DNA: TGCAGTGCCCCCGGGGTAGCGGGACCTTCTAGCACAGATACGCAGTATTTT. V gene TRBV20-1 combines with J gene TRBJ2-3, with 8 bases that match TRBD2. Looked up from germline, CDR1 is DFQATT and CDR2 is SNEGSKA (reference sequence). The CDR3 sequence is 17 residues long. J lost 0 bases, V lost 6 bases, and 14 bases had no gene match.

This clonotype was seen many times. The CDR3 nucleotides read TGCAGTGCTGCAGGGCCGGGCGAGCAGTACTTC. Translation gives CSAAGPGEQYF. V is TRBV20-1 and J is TRBJ2-7, with a weak D call TRBD1 (5 bases). V lost 5 bases and J 6 bases, leaving 11 bases between the germline ends. This CDR3 region has 11 residues. Germline loops: CDR1 DFQATT, CDR2 SNEGSKA (reference sequence).

The sample holds many counts of this clonotype. The CDR3 is CASSYAGASTDTQYF. CDR3 nucleotide sequence: TGTGCCAGCAGTTACGCGGGGGCTAGCACAGATACGCAGTATTTT. V gene TRBV6-5 combines with J gene TRBJ2-3; tentative D call: TRBD2 (7 bases). V was clipped by 2 bases and J by 0 bases, with 9 bases between them. The CDR3 has 15 residues. Germline V gene data show CDR1 as MNHEY and CDR2 as SVGAGI.

This clonotype appeared many times. The rearrangement uses TRBV12-3 or TRBV12-4 and TRBJ2-7; D remains unclear. The CDR3 totals 13 residues. V lost 6 bases and J 5 bases, leaving 14 bases between the germline ends. The CDR3 spells CASSPLFEDEQYF. Here the CDR3 DNA reads TGTGCCAGCAGCCCCCTCTTTGAGGACGAGCAGTACTTC.

This clonotype came up many times. The chain joins TRBV20-1 to TRBJ2-1; TRBD2 agrees at 7 bases. The CDR3 runs 18 residues. CDR1 is DFQATT and CDR2 is SNEGSKA in the germline V gene (reference sequence). J was trimmed by 0 bases and V by 4 bases; bases with no gene match: 15. The CDR3 sequence: CSAKSSGQLTSSYNEQFF. The DNA of the CDR3 is TGCAGTGCTAAGTCTAGCGGACAATTAACGAGCTCCTACAATGAGCAGTTCTTC.

V and J are TRBV3-1 and TRBJ2-3, with D unclear. The V end lost 11 bases, the J end lost 3 bases, and 24 bases lay between the germline ends. Per germline, CDR1 LGHDT and CDR2 YNNKEL (reference sequence). The CDR3 runs to 16 residues. The chain's CDR3 is CASTHLVHPATDTQYF. CDR3 bases: TGTGCCTCCACCCATCTAGTCCATCCAGCTACAGATACGCAGTATTTT.